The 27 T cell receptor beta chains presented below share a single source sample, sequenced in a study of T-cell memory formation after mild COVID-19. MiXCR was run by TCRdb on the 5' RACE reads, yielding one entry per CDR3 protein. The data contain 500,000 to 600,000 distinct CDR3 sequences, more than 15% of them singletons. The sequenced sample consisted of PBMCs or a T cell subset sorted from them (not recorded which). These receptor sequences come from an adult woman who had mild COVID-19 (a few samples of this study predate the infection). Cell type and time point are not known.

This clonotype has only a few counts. CDR3 nucleotide sequence: TGTGCCAGCAGTTTAGGACTAGCGGGGGAACAAGAGACCCAGTACTTC. Its translation is CASSLGLAGEQETQYF. The rearrangement joins TRBV12-3 or TRBV12-4 to TRBJ2-5; TRBD2 matches 12 bases. The CDR3 is made up of 16 amino acids. V trimming: 1 base; J trimming: 2 bases; junction bases outside the gene matches: 2.

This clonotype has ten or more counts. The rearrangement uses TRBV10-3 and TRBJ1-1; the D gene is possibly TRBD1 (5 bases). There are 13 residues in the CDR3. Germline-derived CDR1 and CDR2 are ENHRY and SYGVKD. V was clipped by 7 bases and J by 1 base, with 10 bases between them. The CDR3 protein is CAINQQENTEAFF. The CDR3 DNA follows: TGTGCCATCAACCAACAGGAGAACACTGAAGCTTTCTTT.

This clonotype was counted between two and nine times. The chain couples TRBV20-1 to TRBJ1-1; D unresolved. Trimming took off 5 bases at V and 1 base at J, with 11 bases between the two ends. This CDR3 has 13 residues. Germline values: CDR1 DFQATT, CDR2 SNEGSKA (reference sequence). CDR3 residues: CSARGPWNTEAFF. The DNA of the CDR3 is TGCAGTGCTCGCGGTCCATGGAACACTGAAGCTTTCTTT.

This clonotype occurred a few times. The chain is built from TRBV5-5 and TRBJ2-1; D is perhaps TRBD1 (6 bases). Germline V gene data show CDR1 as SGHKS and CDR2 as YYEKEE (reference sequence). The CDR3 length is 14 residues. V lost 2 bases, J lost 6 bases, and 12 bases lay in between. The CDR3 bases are TGTGCCAGCAGCTTCTGGACAGCCGGCAATGAGCAGTTCTTC. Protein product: CASSFWTAGNEQFF.

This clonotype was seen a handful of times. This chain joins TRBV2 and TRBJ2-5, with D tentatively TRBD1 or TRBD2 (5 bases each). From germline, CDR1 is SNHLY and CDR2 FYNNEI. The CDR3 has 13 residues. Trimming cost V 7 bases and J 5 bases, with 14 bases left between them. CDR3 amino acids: CASILLGVETQYF. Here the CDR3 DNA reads TGTGCCAGCATTCTGCTGGGGGTGGAGACCCAGTACTTC.

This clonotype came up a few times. CDR3 sequence: CASSPGQGIGETQYF. For the CDR3, the DNA is TGCGCCAGCAGCCCCGGACAGGGGATTGGAGAGACCCAGTACTTC. The rearrangement uses TRBV5-1 and TRBJ2-5; 9 positions agree with TRBD1. Germline-derived CDR1 and CDR2 are SGHRS and YFSETQ. CDR3 length: 15 residues. With 4 bases clipped from V and 4 bases from J, the junction kept 8 bases outside the gene matches.

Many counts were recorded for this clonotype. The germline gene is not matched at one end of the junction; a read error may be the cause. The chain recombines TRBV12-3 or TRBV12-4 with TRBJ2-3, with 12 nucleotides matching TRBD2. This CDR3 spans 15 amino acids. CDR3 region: CASSLAGGLSDTQYF. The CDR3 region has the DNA TGTGCCAGCAGTCTAGCGGGGGGGCTTTCAGATACGCAGTATTTT.

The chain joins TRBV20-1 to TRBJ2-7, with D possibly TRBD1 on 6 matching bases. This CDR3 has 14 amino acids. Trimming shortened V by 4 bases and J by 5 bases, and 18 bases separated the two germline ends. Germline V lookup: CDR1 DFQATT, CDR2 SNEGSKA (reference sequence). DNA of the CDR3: TGCAGTGCTAAAACCCTGGACAGAATCGACGAGCAGTACTTC. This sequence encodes CSAKTLDRIDEQYF.

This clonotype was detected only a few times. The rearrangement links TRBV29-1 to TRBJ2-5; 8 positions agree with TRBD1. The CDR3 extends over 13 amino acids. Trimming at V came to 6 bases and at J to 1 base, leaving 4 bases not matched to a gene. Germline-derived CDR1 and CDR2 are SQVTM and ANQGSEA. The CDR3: CSVADRAQETQYF. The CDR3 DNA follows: TGCAGCGTCGCGGACAGGGCCCAAGAGACCCAGTACTTC.

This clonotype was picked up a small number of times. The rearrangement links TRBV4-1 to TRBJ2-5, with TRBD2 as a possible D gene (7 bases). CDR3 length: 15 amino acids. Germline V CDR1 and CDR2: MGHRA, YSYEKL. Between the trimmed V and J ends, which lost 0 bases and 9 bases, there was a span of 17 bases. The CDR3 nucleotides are TGCGCCAGCAGCCAAGATGGGGGGGGCTCCGGACCCCAGTACTTC. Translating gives CASSQDGGGSGPQYF.

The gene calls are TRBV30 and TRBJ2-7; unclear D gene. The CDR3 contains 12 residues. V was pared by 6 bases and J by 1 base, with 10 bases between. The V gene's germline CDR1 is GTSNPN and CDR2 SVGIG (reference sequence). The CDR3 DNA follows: TGTGCCTGCGGACGGAGATCCTACGAGCAGTACTTC. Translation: CACGRRSYEQYF.

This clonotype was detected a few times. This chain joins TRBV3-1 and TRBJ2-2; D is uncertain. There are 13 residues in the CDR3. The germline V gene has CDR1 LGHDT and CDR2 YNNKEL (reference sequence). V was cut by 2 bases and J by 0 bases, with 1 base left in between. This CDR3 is CASSQSNTGELFF. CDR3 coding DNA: TGTGCCAGCAGCCAATCGAACACCGGGGAGCTGTTTTTT.

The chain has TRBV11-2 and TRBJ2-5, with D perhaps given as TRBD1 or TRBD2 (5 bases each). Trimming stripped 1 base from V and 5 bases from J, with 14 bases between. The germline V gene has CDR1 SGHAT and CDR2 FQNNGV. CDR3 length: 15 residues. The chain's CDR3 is CASSLVRGRGETQYF. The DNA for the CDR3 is TGTGCCAGCAGCTTAGTTCGGGGCCGAGGGGAGACCCAGTACTTC.

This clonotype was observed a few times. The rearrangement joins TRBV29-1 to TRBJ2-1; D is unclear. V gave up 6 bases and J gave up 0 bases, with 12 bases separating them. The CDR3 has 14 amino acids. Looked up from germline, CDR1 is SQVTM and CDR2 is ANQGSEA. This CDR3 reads CSVDTQSSYNEQFF. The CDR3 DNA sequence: TGCAGCGTGGATACACAAAGCTCCTACAATGAGCAGTTCTTC.

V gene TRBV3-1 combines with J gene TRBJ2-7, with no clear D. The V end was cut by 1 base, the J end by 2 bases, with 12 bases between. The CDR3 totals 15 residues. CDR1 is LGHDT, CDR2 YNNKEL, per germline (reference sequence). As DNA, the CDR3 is TGTGCCAGCAGCCAAGGTGTCTTCAGAACCTACGAGCAGTACTTC. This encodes CASSQGVFRTYEQYF.

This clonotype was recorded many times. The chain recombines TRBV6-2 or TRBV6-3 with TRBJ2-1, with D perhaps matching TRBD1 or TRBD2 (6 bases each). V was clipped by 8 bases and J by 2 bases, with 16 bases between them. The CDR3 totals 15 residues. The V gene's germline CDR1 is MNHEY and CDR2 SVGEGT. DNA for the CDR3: TGTGCCAGCGACTTAGGAGGGGGGCCCTACAATGAGCAGTTCTTC. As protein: CASDLGGGPYNEQFF.

The CDR3 DNA is TGTGCCAGTCGCTCTAGCGGAGGGGCCACAGGGGCCCAGTACTTC. It codes for CASRSSGGATGAQYF. The rearrangement joins TRBV19 to TRBJ2-5; D possibly uses TRBD1 or TRBD2 (7 bases each). The CDR3 consists of 15 residues. V shed 8 bases and J shed 9 bases, with 25 bases lying between them. Germline lookup yields CDR1 LNHDA and CDR2 SQIVND (reference sequence).

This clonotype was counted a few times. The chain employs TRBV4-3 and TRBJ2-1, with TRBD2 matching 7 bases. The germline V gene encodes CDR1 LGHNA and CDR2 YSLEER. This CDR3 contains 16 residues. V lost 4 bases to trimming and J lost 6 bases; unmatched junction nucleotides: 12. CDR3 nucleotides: TGCGCCAGCAGCCGGGGGGGAGGTGTCAAAGTCAATGAGCAGTTCTTC. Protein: CASSRGGGVKVNEQFF.

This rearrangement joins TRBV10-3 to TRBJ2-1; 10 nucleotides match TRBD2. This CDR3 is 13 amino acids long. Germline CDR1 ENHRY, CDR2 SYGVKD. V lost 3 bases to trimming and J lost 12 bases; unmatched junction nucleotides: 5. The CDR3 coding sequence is TGTGCCATCAGTGAAGCGGGGGGGCGTAGGCAGTTCTTC. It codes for CAISEAGGRRQFF.

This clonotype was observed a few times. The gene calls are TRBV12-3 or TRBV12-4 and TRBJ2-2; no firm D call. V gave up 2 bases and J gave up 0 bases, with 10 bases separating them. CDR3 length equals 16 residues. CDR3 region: CASSLYARANTGELFF. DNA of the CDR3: TGTGCCAGCAGTTTATACGCGAGAGCGAACACCGGGGAGCTGTTTTTT.

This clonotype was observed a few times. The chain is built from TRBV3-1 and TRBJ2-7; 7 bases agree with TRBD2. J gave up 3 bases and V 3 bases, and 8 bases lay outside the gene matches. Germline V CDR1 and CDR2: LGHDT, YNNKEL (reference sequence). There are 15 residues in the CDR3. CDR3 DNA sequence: TGTGCCAGCAGCCAGGGTGCGGGAGATCTCTACGAGCAGTACTTC. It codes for CASSQGAGDLYEQYF.

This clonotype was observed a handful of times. The CDR3 loop reads CASSSIAGQQETQYF. The DNA of the CDR3 is TGTGCCAGCAGCTCGATTGCAGGACAGCAAGAGACCCAGTACTTC. The chain recombines TRBV5-5 with TRBJ2-5; D is perhaps TRBD1 (6 bases). Germline V gives CDR1 SGHKS, CDR2 YYEKEE (reference sequence). V shed 3 bases and J shed 2 bases, with 14 bases lying between them. This CDR3 has 15 residues.

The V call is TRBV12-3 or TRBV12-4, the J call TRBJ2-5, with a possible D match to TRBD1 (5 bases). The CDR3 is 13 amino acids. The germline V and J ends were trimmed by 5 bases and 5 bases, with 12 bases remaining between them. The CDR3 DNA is TGTGCCAGCAGTACTCAGGGTACTGAGACCCAGTACTTC. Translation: CASSTQGTETQYF.

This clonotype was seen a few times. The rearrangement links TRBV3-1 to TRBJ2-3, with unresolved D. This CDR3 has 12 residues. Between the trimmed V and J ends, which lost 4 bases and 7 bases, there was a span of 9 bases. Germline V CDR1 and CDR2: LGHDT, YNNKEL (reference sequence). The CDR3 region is CASSPDQNTQYF. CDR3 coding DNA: TGTGCCAGCAGCCCCGATCAAAATACGCAGTATTTT.

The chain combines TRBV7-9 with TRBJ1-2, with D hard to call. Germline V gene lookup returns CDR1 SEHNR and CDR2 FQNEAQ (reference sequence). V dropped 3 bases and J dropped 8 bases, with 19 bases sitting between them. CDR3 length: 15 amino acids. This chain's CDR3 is CASSLRGQEVLGYTF. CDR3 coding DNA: TGTGCCAGCAGCTTGCGTGGGCAGGAGGTCCTCGGCTACACCTTC.

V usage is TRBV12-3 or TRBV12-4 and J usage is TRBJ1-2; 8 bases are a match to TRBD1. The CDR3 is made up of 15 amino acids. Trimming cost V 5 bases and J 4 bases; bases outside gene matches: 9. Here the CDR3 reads CASSPTPDRAYGYTF. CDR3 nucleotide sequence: TGTGCCAGCAGTCCCACCCCGGACAGGGCCTATGGCTACACCTTC.

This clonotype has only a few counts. CDR3 residues: CASSLGTANRYSNQPQHF. The DNA of the CDR3 is TGTGCCAGCTCACTGGGGACAGCAAATAGATATAGCAATCAGCCCCAGCATTTT. The J gene is TRBJ1-5, the V gene TRBV18, with 7 bases aligning to TRBD1. The CDR3 is made up of 18 amino acids. J was trimmed by 0 bases and V by 4 bases; bases with no gene match: 12. Germline V gene lookup returns CDR1 KGHSH and CDR2 LQKENI.